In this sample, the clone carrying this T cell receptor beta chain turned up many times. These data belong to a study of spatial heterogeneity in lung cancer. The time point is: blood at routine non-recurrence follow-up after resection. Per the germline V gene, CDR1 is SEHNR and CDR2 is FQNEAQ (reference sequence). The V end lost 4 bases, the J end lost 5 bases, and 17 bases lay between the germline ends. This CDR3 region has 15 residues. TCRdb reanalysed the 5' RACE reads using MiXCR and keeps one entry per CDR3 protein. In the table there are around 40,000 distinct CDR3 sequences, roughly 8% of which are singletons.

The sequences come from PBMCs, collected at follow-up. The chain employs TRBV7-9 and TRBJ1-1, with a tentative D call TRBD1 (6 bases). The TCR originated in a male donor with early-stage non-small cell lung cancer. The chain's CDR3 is CASSYIQGPRTEAFF. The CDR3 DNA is TGTGCCAGCAGCTATATACAGGGCCCTCGTACTGAAGCTTTCTTT.